The entry below gives a single T cell receptor beta chain sequence along with its context. Antigen: not known. Here immunoSEQ multiplex PCR was the method, and the copy in TCRdb shows in-frame clones only, minus some. This sample has about 77,000 clones; under 95% occur once, and the top ten carry roughly 5%. This sample is part of a study of T cell responses to AZD1222 COVID-19 vaccine. Notes on the study in general: Vaccine-associated CD4 TCRs spanned spike, dominant at 160-218 and 743-854.

V shed 4 bases and J 2 bases; nucleotides not matched to a gene: 4. CDR3 length: 15 amino acids. Germline CDR1 SGHAT, CDR2 FQNNGV. Material: peripheral blood, obtained 28 days after the second AZD1222 dose. The chain employs TRBV11-2 and TRBJ2-1; 8 nucleotides line up with TRBD1. This receptor was identified in an adult who received the AZD1222 COVID-19 vaccine. The CDR3 DNA is TGTGCCAGCAGCTCAGGACAGGGCACCTACAATGAGCAGTTCTTC. This sequence encodes CASSSGQGTYNEQFF.